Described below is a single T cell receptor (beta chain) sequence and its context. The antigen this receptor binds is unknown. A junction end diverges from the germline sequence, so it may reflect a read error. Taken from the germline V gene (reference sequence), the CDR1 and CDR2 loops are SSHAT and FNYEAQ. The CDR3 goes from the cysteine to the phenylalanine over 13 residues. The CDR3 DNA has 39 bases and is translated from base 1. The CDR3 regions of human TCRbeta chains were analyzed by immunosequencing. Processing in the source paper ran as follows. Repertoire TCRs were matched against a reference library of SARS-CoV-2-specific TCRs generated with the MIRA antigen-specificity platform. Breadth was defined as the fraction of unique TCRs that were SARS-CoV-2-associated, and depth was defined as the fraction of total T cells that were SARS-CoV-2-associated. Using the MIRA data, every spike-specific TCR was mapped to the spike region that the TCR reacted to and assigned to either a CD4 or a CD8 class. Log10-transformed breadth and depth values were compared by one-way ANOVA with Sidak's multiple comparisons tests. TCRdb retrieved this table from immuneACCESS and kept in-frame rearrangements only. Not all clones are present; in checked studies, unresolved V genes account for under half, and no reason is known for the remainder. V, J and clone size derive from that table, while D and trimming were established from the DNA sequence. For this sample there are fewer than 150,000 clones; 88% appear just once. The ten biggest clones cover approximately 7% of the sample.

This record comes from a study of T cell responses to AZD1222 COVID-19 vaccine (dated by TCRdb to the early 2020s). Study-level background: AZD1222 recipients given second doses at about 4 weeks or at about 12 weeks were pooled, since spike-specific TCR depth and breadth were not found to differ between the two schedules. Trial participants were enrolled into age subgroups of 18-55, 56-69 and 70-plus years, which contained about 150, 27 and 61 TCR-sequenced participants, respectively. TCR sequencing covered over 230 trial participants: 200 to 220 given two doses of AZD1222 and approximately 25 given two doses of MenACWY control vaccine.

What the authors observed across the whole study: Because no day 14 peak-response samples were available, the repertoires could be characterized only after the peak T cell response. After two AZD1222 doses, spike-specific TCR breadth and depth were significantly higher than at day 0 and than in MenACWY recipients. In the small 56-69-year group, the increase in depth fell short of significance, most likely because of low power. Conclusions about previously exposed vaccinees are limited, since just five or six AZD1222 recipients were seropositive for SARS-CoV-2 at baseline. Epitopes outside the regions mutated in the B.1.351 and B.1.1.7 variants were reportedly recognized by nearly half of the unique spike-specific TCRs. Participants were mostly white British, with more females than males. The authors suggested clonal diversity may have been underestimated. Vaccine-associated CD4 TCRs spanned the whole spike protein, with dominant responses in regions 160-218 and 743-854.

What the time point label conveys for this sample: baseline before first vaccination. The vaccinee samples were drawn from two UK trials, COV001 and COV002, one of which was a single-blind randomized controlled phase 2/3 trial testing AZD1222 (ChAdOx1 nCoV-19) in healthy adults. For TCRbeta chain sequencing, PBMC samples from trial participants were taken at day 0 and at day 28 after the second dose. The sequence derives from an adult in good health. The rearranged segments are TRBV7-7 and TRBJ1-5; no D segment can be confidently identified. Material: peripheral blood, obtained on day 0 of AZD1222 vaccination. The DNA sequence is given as TGTGCTAGCAGCGCCGGAAGAGGTCAGCCCCAGCATTTT. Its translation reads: CASSAGRGQPQHF.